The rows below give T cell receptor beta chains drawn from one sample of a study of cytotoxic CD8 clonotypes in ibrutinib-treated CLL. Libraries were prepared by immunoSEQ multiplex PCR; TCRdb keeps only in-frame clonotypes and omits some of them. The top ten hold about 5% of the sample, which has about 150,000 clones, 76% seen once. Sequenced material: PBMCs, taken after 24 months of ibrutinib treatment. The receptors shown here come from a human donor with chronic lymphocytic leukemia. Each CDR3 is given with its conserved first and last residue. The D gene is left open where the match is weak. The listing skips clone size in some rows; elsewhere it reads once, few, many or a size class.

>NA|TRBJ2-5|NA|TRBV25-1
TGTGCCAGCATTGGGGGCGGTGAGACCCAGTACTTC
CASIGGGETQYF
>NA|TRBJ2-5|NA|TRBV18
TGTGCCAGCTCAGGGGTCGTGTGGGAGACCCAGTACTTC
CASSGVVWETQYF
>NA|TRBJ2-1|NA|TRBV9
TGTGCCAGCAGCGTAGGGTACGGCATCTCCTACAATGAGCAGTTCTTC
CASSVGYGISYNEQFF
>NA|TRBJ2-3|NA|TRBV2
TGTGCCAGCAGTGGGGGCGGGCCTCGTGCAGATACGCAGTATTTT
CASSGGGPRADTQYF
>NA|TRBJ1-3|NA|TRBV7-9
TGTGCCAGCAGCCAAGACAGTGGGAACACCATATATTTT
CASSQDSGNTIYF
>NA|TRBJ2-1|NA|TRBV19
TGTGCCAGTAGTACCCCCAGACGGCCCTACAATGAGCAGTTCTTC
CASSTPRRPYNEQFF
>NA|TRBJ1-1|NA|TRBV5-1
TGCGCCAGCAGCTTGGGGGCAGAGATGAACACTGAAGCTTTCTTT
CASSLGAEMNTEAFF
>NA|TRBJ2-3|NA|TRBV27
TGTGCCAGCAGCCCCATTAGGCGCGGGGATACGCAGTATTTT
CASSPIRRGDTQYF
>TRBD2|TRBJ2-7|NA|TRBV11-1
TGTGCCAGCAGCTCCCGGACTAGCGACCACTACGAGCAGTACTTC
CASSSRTSDHYEQYF
>NA|TRBJ1-4|once|TRBV5-6
TGTGCCAGCAGCTTGGGGGGGCCAACTAATGAAAAACTGTTTTTT
CASSLGGPTNEKLFF
>NA|TRBJ1-6|NA|TRBV30
TGTGCCTGGAGCCGCGGCCCCCGTTCACCCCTCCACTTT
CAWSRGPRSPLHF
>NA|TRBJ2-3|NA|TRBV7-2
TGTGCCAGCAGCTTAGGAGGGACAACCACAGATACGCAGTATTTT
CASSLGGTTTDTQYF
>TRBD1|TRBJ1-5|NA|TRBV27
TGTGCCAGCCAGACAGGGGGACATAGCAATCAGCCCCAGCATTTT
CASQTGGHSNQPQHF
>TRBD2|TRBJ2-2|NA|TRBV27
TGTGCCAGCAGTTGGCTAGCGGGGGATATTAACGGGGAGCTGTTTTTT
CASSWLAGDINGELFF
>NA|TRBJ1-1|once|TRBV5-5
TGTGCCAGCAGCCCGAAAAGAGGGGCGATGAACACTGAAGCTTTCTTT
CASSPKRGAMNTEAFF
>TRBD1|TRBJ1-4|few|TRBV9
TGTGCCAGCAGCCCACGAGGGGGCCCGGAAAAACTGTTTTTT
CASSPRGGPEKLFF
>TRBD1|TRBJ2-1|once|TRBV5-1
TGCGCCAGCAGCCTTAGGGGGCTGGGTGAGCAGTTCTTC
CASSLRGLGEQFF
>NA|TRBJ2-5|NA|TRBV30
TGTGCCTGGAGTGTCTGGCTGCGGGAGACCCAGTACTTC
CAWSVWLRETQYF
>TRBD2|TRBJ2-4|NA|TRBV29-1
TGCAGCGTTGAAGGACTAGCGGGGGGCCAGGGGGCCAAAAACATTCAGTACTTC
CSVEGLAGGQGAKNIQYF
>TRBD2|TRBJ2-1|NA|TRBV7-9
TGTGCCAGCAGCCCAAGTCCCGGGACTAGCGCGAGCTCCTACAATGAGCAGTTCTTC
CASSPSPGTSASSYNEQFF
>NA|TRBJ2-4|NA|TRBV21-1
TGTGCCAGCAGCACCAGTCTAGCGGCCAAAAACATTCAGTACTTC
CASSTSLAAKNIQYF
>NA|TRBJ1-2|once|TRBV7-3
TGTGCCAGCAGCTTCGACAGCTATACCCCCCACACCTTC
CASSFDSYTPHTF
>NA|TRBJ2-7|NA|TRBV6-1
TGTGCCAGCAGTGTTATGCCACTCTACGAGCAGTACTTC
CASSVMPLYEQYF
>TRBD2|TRBJ2-1|NA|TRBV5-1
TGCGCCAGCAGAAGAACGGGACTAGCGGCCTACAATGAGCAGTTCTTC
CASRRTGLAAYNEQFF
>NA|TRBJ2-2|NA|TRBV18
TGTGCCAGCTCACCAGGGCAGGGCCCGGAAGGGCTGTTTTTT
CASSPGQGPEGLFF
>TRBD2|TRBJ2-1|NA|TRBV5-1
TGCGCCAGCAGCTTGTTTCCGGCTAGCGGGGGCCCGAGCTCCTACAATGAGCAGTTCTTC
CASSLFPASGGPSSYNEQFF